These 4 T cell receptor beta chains were sequenced from one sample in a study of CD8+ T cells in alopecia areata. The authors extracted RNA and reverse transcribed it into cDNA as the sequencing template. Some clones are missing from TCRdb's copy, which holds only in-frame ones; the method was immunoSEQ multiplex PCR. The table shows under 300,000 clones, with about 68% occurring only once. The sample here was CD4+ T cells sorted from blood, taken at week 0. The source is a human donor with alopecia areata.

On this clone itself: The junction does not match germline at one end; this may be a read error. This chain links TRBV11-1 with TRBJ2-5; the D is unclear. Germline V gene sequence: CDR1 SGHAT, CDR2 FQDESV (reference sequence). This CDR3 contains 12 residues. The CDR3 region has the DNA TGTGCCAGCAGCCGACCCCAAGAGACCCTGTACTTC. Translation: CASSRPQETLYF. Using reference TRBV11-1 and TRBJ2-5 for the parts outside the CDR3, the full variable domain is EAEVAQSPRYKITEKSQAVAFWCDPISGHATLYWYRQILGQGPELLVQFQDESVVDDSQLPKDRFSAERLKGVDSTLKIQPAELGDSAMYLCASSRPQETLYFGPGTRLLVL.

This clone was seen a handful of times. CDR3 bases: TGCAGCTTTAGCGGGGAGACCCAGTACTTC. Its protein is CSFSGETQYF. This chain uses TRBV29-1 with TRBJ2-5; 7 positions agree with TRBD2. CDR1 and CDR2 (germline): SQVTM, ANQGSEA. The trim removed 8 bases at V and 5 bases at J, leaving 2 bases unmatched. The CDR3 contains 10 residues.

Concerning this clone itself: A junction boundary mismatches the germline segment, possibly from a read error. V usage is TRBV30 and J usage is TRBJ1-2, with D perhaps TRBD1 (6 bases). The germline V gene encodes CDR1 GTSNPN and CDR2 SVGIG (reference sequence). The CDR3 covers 14 residues. CDR3 coding DNA: TGTGCCCGGAGGGACATCGGATTTGGCTATGGCTACACCTTC. This encodes CARRDIGFGYGYTF.

The chain is built from TRBV7-2 and TRBJ1-1; no firm D call. V was trimmed by 2 bases and J by 8 bases, leaving 9 bases between them. The CDR3 is made up of 12 amino acids. CDR1 and CDR2 (germline): SGHTA, FQGNSA. The CDR3 nucleotides read TGTGCCAGCAGCTTACCCTTAATGGAAGCTTTCTTT. Translating gives CASSLPLMEAFF.